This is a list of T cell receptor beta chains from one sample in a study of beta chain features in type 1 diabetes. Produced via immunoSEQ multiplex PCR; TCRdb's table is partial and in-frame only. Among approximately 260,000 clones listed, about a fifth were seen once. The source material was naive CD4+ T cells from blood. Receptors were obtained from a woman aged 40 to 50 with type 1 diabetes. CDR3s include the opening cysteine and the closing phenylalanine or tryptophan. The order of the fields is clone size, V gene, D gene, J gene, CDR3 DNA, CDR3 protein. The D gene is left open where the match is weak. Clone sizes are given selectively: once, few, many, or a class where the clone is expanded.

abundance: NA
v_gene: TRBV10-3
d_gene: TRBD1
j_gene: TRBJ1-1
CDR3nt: TGTGCCATCACGGACAGGGAGAACACTGAAGCTTTCTTT
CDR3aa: CAITDRENTEAFF

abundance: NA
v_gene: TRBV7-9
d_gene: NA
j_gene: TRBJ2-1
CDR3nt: TGTGCCAGCAGCTTAGCGGGGGGAAGAAGCTACAATGAGCAGTTCTTC
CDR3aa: CASSLAGGRSYNEQFF

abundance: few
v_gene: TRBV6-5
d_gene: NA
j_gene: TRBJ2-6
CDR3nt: TGTGCCAGCAGTTATGATTTGACCGGGGTGAACGTCCTGACTTTC
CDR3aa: CASSYDLTGVNVLTF

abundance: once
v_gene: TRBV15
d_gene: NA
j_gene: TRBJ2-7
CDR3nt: TGTGCCACCAGCAGACCGAGCTACGAGCAGTACTTC
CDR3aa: CATSRPSYEQYF

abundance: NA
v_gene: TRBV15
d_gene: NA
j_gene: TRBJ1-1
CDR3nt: TGTGCCACCAGCAAAAACAGGGAAGAGGCTTTCTTT
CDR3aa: CATSKNREEAFF

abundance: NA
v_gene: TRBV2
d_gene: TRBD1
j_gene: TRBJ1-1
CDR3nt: TGTGCCAGCAGCGGACAGGTTGCGAACACTGAAGCTTTCTTT
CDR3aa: CASSGQVANTEAFF

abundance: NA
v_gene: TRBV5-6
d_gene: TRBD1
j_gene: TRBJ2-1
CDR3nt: TGTGCCAGCAGCTTGGGGACAGGGGGAACCTACAATGAGCAGTTCTTC
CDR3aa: CASSLGTGGTYNEQFF

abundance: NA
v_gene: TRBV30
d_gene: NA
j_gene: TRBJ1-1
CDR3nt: TGTGCCTGGAGTGTCGGGTCCTTGGGTGAAGCTTTCTTT
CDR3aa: CAWSVGSLGEAFF

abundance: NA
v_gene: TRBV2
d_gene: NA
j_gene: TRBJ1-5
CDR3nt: TGTGCCACCAGACCCCCGGGGTATAGCAATCAGCCCCAGCATTTT
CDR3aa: CATRPPGYSNQPQHF

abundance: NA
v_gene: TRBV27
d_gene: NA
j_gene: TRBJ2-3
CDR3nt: TGTGCCAGCAGCCATACGGGGATTTCAGATACGCAGTATTTT
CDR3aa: CASSHTGISDTQYF

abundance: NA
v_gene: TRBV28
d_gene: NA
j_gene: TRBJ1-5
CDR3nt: TGTGCCAGCAGAACAGCATTCAATCAGCCCCAGCATTTT
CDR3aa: CASRTAFNQPQHF

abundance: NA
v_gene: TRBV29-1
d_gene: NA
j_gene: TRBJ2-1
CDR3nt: TGCAGCGTCGGGACTCCCTACAATGAGCAGTTCTTC
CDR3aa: CSVGTPYNEQFF

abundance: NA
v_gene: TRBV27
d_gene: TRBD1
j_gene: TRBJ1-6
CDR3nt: TGTGCCAGCAGTCTGAGACAGGGCTGGGATAATTCACCCCTCCACTTT
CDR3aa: CASSLRQGWDNSPLHF

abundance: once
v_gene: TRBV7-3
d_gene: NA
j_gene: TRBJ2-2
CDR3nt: TGTGCCAGCAGCTCCGGGACTTCGACCGGGGAGCTGTTTTTT
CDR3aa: CASSSGTSTGELFF

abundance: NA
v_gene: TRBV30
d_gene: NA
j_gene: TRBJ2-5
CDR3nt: TGTGCCTGGAGGGCAGTACAAGAGACCCAGTACTTC
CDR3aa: CAWRAVQETQYF

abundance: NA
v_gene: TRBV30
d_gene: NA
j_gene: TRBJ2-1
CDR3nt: TGTGCCAAACATAGGGGGAACGAGCAGTTCTTC
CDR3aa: CAKHRGNEQFF

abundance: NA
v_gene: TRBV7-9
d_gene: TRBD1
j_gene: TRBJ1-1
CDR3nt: TGTGCCAGCAGCGCGGGACAGGGGACTGAAGCTTTCTTT
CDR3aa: CASSAGQGTEAFF

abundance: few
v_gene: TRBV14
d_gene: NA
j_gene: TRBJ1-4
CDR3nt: TGTGCCAGCAGCCCCAGGATGTCAACTAATGAAAAACTGTTTTTT
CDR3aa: CASSPRMSTNEKLFF

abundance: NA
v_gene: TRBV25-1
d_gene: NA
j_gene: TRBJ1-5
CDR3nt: TGTGCCAGCAGTTTTGGAGGGCTTGATCAGCCCCAGCATTTT
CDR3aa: CASSFGGLDQPQHF

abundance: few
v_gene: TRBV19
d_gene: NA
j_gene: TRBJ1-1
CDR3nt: TGTGCCAGTAGTAGATACAGGGAAATGAACACTGAAGCTTTCTTT
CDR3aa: CASSRYREMNTEAFF

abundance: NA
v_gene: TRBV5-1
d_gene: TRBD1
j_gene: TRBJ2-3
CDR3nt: TGCGCCAGCAGCTTGGATGGACAGGGTTCAGGTTCAGATACGCAGTATTTT
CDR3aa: CASSLDGQGSGSDTQYF

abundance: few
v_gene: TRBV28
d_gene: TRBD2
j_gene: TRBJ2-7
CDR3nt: TGTGCCAGCAGTTCTGCAGCGGGAGCAGCCGAGCAGTACTTC
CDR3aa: CASSSAAGAAEQYF

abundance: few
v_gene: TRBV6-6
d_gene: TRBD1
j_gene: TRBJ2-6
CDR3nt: TGTGCCAGCAGTCGGACAGGGAAGAGCTCCTCCGTCCTGACTTTC
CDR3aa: CASSRTGKSSSVLTF

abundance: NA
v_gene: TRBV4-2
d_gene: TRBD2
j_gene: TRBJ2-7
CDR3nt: TGTGCCAGCAGCCAGAGCGGGGGGGGCTACGAGCAGTACTTC
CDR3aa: CASSQSGGGYEQYF

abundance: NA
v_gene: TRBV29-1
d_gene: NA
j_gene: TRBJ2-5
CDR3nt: TGCAGCGTTGAAGCCGTATACCAAGAGACCCAGTACTTC
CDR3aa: CSVEAVYQETQYF

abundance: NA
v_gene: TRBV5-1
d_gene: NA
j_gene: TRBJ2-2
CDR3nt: TGCGCCAGCTCGTTATTGGGAGCTTACACCGGGGAGCTGTTTTTT
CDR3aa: CASSLLGAYTGELFF

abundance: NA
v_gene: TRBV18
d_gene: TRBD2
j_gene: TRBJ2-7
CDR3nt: TGTGCCAGCTCACCAACAAGCGGGGGGTCCTACGAGCAGTACTTC
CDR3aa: CASSPTSGGSYEQYF

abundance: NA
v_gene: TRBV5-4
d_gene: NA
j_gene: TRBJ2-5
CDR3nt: TGTGCCAGCAGCTTGGCCCCTGGAGGCGGAGCCGAAGAGACCCAGTACTTC
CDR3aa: CASSLAPGGGAEETQYF

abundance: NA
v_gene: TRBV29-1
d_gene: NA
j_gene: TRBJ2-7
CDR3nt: TGCAGCGTTGGGAGGGCTTCCTACGAGCAGTACTTC
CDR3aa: CSVGRASYEQYF

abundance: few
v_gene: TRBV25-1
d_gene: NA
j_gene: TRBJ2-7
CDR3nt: TGTGCCAGCAGTGAACCATACAGCTCCTACGAGCAGTACTTC
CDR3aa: CASSEPYSSYEQYF

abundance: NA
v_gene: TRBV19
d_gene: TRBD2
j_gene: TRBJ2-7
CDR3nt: TGTGCCAGTAGACTCACTAGCGGGGGTTCCTACGAGCAGTACTTC
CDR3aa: CASRLTSGGSYEQYF

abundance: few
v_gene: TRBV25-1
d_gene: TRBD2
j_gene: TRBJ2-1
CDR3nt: TGTGCCAGCCAACTAGCGGGAGGGGGGATCAATGAGCAGTTCTTC
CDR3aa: CASQLAGGGINEQFF

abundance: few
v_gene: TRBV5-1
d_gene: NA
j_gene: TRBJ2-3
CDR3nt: TGCGCCAGCAGCCCAGAGGGAGATACGCAGTATTTT
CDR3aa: CASSPEGDTQYF

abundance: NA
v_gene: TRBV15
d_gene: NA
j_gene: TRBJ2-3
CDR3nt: TGTGCCACCAGCAGAGATAATGGAGAGTGGAACCCGCAGTATTTT
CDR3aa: CATSRDNGEWNPQYF

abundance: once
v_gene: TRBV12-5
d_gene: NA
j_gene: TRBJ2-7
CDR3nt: TGTGCCCGTCTCTACGAGCAGTACTTC
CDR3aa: CARLYEQYF

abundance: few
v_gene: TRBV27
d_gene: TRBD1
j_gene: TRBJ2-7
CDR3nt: TGTGCCAGCAGAAGACAGGGCGATCCCTACGAGCAGTACTTC
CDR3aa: CASRRQGDPYEQYF

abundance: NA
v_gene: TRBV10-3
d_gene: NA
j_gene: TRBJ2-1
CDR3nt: TGTGCCACCACAGGGGGGGGTAACGAGCAGTTCTTC
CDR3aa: CATTGGGNEQFF

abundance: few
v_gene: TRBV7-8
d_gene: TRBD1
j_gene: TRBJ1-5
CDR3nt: TGTGCCAGCAGCTTTGGACAGGGTAATGGTCAGCCCCAGCATTTT
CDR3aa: CASSFGQGNGQPQHF

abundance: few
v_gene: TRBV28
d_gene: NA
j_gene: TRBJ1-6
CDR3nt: TGTGCCAGCAGTTCCCCGGGGGGGCGTAATTCACCCCTCCACTTT
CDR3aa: CASSSPGGRNSPLHF

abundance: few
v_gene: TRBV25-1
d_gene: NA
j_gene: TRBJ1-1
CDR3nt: TGTGCCAGCAGGCCGGGACTTATGAACACTGAAGCTTTCTTT
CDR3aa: CASRPGLMNTEAFF

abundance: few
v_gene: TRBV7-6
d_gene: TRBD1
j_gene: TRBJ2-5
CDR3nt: TGTGCCAGCAGCCCCCGGACAGGGTTAGAGACCCAGTACTTC
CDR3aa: CASSPRTGLETQYF

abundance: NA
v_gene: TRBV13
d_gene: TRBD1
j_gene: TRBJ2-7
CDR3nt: TGTGCCAGCAGCTTAGTCGGGACAGGGGCCTACGAGCAGTACTTC
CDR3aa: CASSLVGTGAYEQYF

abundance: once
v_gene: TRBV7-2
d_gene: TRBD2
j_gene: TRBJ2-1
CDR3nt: TGTGCCAGCAGCGGGTTTAGCGGGGGCCCTTCCTACAATGAGCAGTTCTTC
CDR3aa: CASSGFSGGPSYNEQFF

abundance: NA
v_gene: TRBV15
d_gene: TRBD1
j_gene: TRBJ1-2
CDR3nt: TGTGCCACCAGCAGAGGACAGGGGAGTTCCTATGGCTACACCTTC
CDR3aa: CATSRGQGSSYGYTF

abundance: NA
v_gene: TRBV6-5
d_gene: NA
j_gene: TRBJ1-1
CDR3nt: TGTGCCAGCAGAGCGGGTAGGGAAAGGACTGAAGCTTTCTTT
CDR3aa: CASRAGRERTEAFF

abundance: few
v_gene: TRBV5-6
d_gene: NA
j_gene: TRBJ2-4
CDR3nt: TGTGCCAGCAGCTTACTGGATCCGGGACACCAAAACATTCAGTACTTC
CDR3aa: CASSLLDPGHQNIQYF

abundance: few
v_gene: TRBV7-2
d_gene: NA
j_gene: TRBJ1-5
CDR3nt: TGTGCCAGCAGCCGAACTCGGGTGGAGCCCCAGCATTTT
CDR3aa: CASSRTRVEPQHF